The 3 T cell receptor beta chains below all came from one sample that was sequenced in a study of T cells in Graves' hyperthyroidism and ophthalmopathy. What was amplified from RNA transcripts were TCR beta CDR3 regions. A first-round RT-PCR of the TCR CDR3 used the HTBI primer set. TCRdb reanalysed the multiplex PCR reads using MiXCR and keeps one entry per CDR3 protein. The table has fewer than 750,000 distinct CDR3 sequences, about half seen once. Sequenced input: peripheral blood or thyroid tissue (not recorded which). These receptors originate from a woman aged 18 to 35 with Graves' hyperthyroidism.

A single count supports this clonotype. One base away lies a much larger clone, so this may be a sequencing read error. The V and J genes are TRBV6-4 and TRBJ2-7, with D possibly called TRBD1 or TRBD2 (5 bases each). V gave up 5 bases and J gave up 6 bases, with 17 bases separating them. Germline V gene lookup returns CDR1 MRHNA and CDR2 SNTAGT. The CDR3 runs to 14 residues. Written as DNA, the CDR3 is TGTGCCAGCAGTTCCCAACGACGGGGCATCGAGCAGTACTTC. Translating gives CASSSQRRGIEQYF.

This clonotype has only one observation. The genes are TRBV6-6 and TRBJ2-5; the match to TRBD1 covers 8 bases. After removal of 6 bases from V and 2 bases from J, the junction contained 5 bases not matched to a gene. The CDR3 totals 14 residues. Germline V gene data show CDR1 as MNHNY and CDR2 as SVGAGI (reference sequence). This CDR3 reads CASRRTGLQETQYF. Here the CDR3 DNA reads TGTGCCAGCAGGAGGACAGGGCTTCAAGAGACCCAGTACTTC.

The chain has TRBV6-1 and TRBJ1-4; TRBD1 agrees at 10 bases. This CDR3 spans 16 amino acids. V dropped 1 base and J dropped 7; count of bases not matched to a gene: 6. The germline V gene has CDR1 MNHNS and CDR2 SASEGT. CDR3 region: CASSEVGQGNTEKLFF. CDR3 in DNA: TGTGCCAGCAGTGAAGTGGGACAGGGGAACACTGAAAAACTGTTTTTT.